This T cell receptor beta chain was documented in a study of blood T cell repertoires in COVID-19. Source study methods: Researchers report that nucleated cell counts were estimated from reference gene primer amplification. Generated by immunoSEQ multiplex PCR, the TCRdb table keeps only in-frame clones and is missing some. Clonal size and the V and J genes are those of that table, whereas D and trimming came from the DNA. Of about 29,000 clones in the sample, roughly 90% are singletons; the top ten hold about 24%. The J segment lost 8 bases and the V segment lost 4 bases, leaving 11 bases of the junction unmatched. CDR1 and CDR2 from the germline V gene are SGHRS and YFSETQ. CDR3 size: 15 residues. This clone appeared once.

The sample was peripheral blood. The chain carries TRBV5-1 and TRBJ2-2; 7 nucleotides agree with TRBD1. This clonotype originated in a human donor with active COVID-19. The donor label of this sample is uncertain. The CDR3 spells CASSRQTGPDGELFF. The CDR3 nucleotides are TGCGCCAGCAGCAGGCAGACAGGGCCCGATGGGGAGCTGTTTTTT.